Included here is one TCR beta chain sequence, with context. These data originate in a study of Ad26.COV2.S vaccination and SARS-CoV-2 variants. Germline V gene sequence: CDR1 MRHNA, CDR2 SNTAGT. This CDR3 is 14 amino acids long. The ends were cut back, 1 base at V and 7 bases at J, with 13 bases in the middle. Generated by immunoSEQ multiplex PCR, the TCRdb table keeps only in-frame clones and is missing some. The sample consists of more than 300,000 clones, about nine tenths of them appearing once. Treatment of the sample: approximately 18 received Ad26.COV2.S at low or high dose, single or two shots; about 5 received placebo; per-sample allocation not given. Samples were taken on day 63 after the first vaccine or placebo injection.

V gene TRBV6-4 combines with J gene TRBJ1-2; TRBD1 might be the D (6 bases). The receptor's source is a person aged 18-65 years who received the Ad26.COV2.S COVID-19 vaccine or a placebo. This sample comprised peripheral blood, obtained in a trial of Ad26.COV2.S vaccine versus placebo. The CDR3 sequence is CASSDLEGGGGYTF. Written as DNA, the CDR3 is TGTGCCAGCAGTGACTTGGAGGGGGGAGGTGGCTACACCTTC.